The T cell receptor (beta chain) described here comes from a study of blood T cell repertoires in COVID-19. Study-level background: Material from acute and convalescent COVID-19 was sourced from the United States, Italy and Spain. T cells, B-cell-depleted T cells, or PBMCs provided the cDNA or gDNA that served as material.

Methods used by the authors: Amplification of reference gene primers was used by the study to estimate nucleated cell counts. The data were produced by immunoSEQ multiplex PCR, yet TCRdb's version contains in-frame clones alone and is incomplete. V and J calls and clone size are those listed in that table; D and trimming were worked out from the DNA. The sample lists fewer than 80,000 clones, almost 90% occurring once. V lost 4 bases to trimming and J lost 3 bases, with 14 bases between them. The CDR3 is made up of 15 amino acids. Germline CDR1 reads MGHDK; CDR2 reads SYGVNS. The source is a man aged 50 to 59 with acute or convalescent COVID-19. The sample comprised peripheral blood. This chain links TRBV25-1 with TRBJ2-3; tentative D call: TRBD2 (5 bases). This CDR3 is CASSGGPAITDTQYF. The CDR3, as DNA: TGTGCCAGCAGTGGAGGGCCAGCAATTACAGATACGCAGTATTTT.